One sample yielded the 12 T cell receptor beta chains listed below, sequenced in a study of human CD8 memory T cell subsets. Generation of TCR beta libraries used UMI-labeled 5' RACE. TCRdb re-called the 5' RACE reads; every CDR3 protein appears as one record, without DNA. This listing includes about 4,800 distinct CDR3 sequences. Sequencing used CD8+ effector memory T cells (TEM) sorted from PBMCs. Regarding subset: effector memory CD8 T cells, CCR7- CD45RO+ CD95+. Receptors originate from a human donor in good health.

This clonotype ranks as medium-sized in terms of frequency. This chain links TRBV6-2 or TRBV6-3 with TRBJ2-1; the TCRdb call, TRBD1, lacks DNA for checking. The germline gives CDR1 MNHEY, CDR2 SVGEGT. This CDR3 comprises 13 residues. CDR3 amino acids: CASSYQGIDEQFF.

By frequency, this clonotype is large. The J gene is TRBJ2-5, the V gene TRBV4-1. Germline assignment: CDR1 MGHRA and CDR2 YSYEKL. The CDR3 has 13 residues. CDR3: CASSVDLQETQYF.

The chain couples TRBV6-1 to TRBJ1-2. Per the germline V gene, CDR1 is MNHNS and CDR2 is SASEGT. The CDR3 runs to 15 residues. This CDR3 reads CASSESTDSAGGYTF.

The J gene is TRBJ2-2, the V gene TRBV20-1. CDR3 length: 13 amino acids. The germline V gene has CDR1 DFQATT and CDR2 SNEGSKA (reference sequence). The CDR3 spells CSALAGTPGSCFF.

The chain couples TRBV20-1 to TRBJ2-7; TCRdb names TRBD2, which stays unverified in the absence of DNA. CDR3 length equals 15 residues. CDR1 is DFQATT and CDR2 is SNEGSKA in the germline V gene (reference sequence). The CDR3 sequence is CSARGRREGFYEQYF.

The genes are TRBV13 and TRBJ2-3; TCRdb's D gene call, TRBD2, goes unchecked for lack of DNA. CDR3 size: 17 residues. Germline values: CDR1 PRHDT, CDR2 FYEKMQ (reference sequence). This CDR3 is CASSLDSGRVGADTQYF.

This sequence joins TRBV20-1 and TRBJ2-3; TCRdb names TRBD2, which stays unverified in the absence of DNA. CDR1 is DFQATT and CDR2 is SNEGSKA in the germline V gene (reference sequence). The CDR3 has 15 residues. CDR3 amino acids: CSASLGDLVGDTQYF.

This clonotype shows up as medium-sized by frequency. CDR3 in amino acids: CASSLSGNEQFF. The genes are TRBV11-3 and TRBJ2-1. The CDR3 length is 12 residues. Germline V gene lookup returns CDR1 SGHNT and CDR2 YENEEA.

According to its frequency, this clonotype is medium-sized. The V call is TRBV7-9, the J call TRBJ2-3; the TCRdb call, TRBD1, lacks DNA for checking. This CDR3 spans 15 amino acids. The germline V gene encodes CDR1 SEHNR and CDR2 FQNEAQ (reference sequence). This CDR3 reads CASSLVRRGIQTQYF. Full variable domain (rest looked up from reference TRBV7-9 and TRBJ2-3): DTGVSQNPRHKITKRGQNVTFRCDPISEHNRLYWYRQTLGQGPEFLTYFQNEAQLEKSRLLSDRFSAERPKGSFSTLEIQRTEQGDSAMYLCASSLVRRGIQTQYFGPGTRLTVL.

Judged by frequency, this clonotype is medium-sized. The chain employs TRBV5-1 and TRBJ1-1; TCRdb's assignment of TRBD1 cannot be checked, as there is no DNA. CDR1 is SGHRS and CDR2 is YFSETQ in the germline V gene. The length of the CDR3 is 14 residues. CDR3 residues: CASQSTGGNTEAFF. Using reference TRBV5-1 and TRBJ1-1 for the parts outside the CDR3, the full variable domain is KAGVTQTPRYLIKTRGQQVTLSCSPISGHRSVSWYQQTPGQGLQFLFEYFSETQRNKGNFPGRFSGRQFSNSRSEMNVSTLELGDSALYLCASQSTGGNTEAFFGQGTRLTVV.

Its frequency marks this clonotype as medium-sized. The rearrangement joins TRBV7-9 to TRBJ1-2; no DNA is available, so the TRBD1 call from TCRdb remains unchecked. From germline, CDR1 is SEHNR and CDR2 FQNEAQ (reference sequence). The CDR3 covers 13 residues. CDR3 amino acids: CASSQGRTYGYTF.

The chain has TRBV15 and TRBJ1-1. The CDR3 extends over 11 amino acids. Germline V lookup: CDR1 LNHNV, CDR2 YYDKDF (reference sequence). CDR3 region: CASGAGLEAFF.